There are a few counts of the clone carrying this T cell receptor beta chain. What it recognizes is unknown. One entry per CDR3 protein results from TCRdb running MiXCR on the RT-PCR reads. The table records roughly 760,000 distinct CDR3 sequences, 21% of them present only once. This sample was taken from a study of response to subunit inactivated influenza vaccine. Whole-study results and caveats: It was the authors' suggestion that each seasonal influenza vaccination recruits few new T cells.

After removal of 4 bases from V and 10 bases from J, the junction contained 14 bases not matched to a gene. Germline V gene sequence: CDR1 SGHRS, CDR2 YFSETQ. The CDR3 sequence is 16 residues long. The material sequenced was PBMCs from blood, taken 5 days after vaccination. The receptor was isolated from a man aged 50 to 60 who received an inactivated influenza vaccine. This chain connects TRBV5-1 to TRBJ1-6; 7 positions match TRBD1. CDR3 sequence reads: CASSADPTGSGSPLHF. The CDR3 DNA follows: TGCGCCAGCAGCGCCGACCCGACAGGGAGCGGATCACCCCTCCACTTT.